A selection of T cell receptor beta chains follows, all from one sample in a study of T cells in narcolepsy. Sequenced by immunoSEQ multiplex PCR; TCRdb stores in-frame clones only, minus some. The sample carries about 33,000 clones, roughly 88% recorded once. Sequenced input: CD45RA- memory CD4+ T cells from PBMCs. All receptors come from a human donor with narcolepsy. CDR3s include the opening cysteine and the closing phenylalanine or tryptophan. D genes are given only for firm matches. Clone size is given for some rows only: seen once, a few or many times, or a class if the clone is expanded.

TRBV6-1	TRBJ2-2	-	-	TGTGCCAGCAGTGAGGGGAGTTTAAACACCGGGGAGCTGTTTTTT	CASSEGSLNTGELFF
TRBV28	TRBJ1-2	TRBD1	-	TGTGCCAGCCTTCCCTTCGGGACAGGGTACTACTATGGCTACACCTTC	CASLPFGTGYYYGYTF
TRBV4-2	TRBJ2-2	TRBD2	-	TGTGCCAGCAGCCAAGATCGGGATAGCGGGAGGGGCGGGGAGCTGTTTTTT	CASSQDRDSGRGGELFF
TRBV9	TRBJ1-3	-	few	TGTGCCAGCAGCGTAACCCCCAGCCCCTCTGGAAACACCATATATTTT	CASSVTPSPSGNTIYF
TRBV20-1	TRBJ2-7	-	-	TGCAGTGCTAGAGATTCCTACGAGCAGTACTTC	CSARDSYEQYF
TRBV11-3	TRBJ2-2	-	-	TGTGCCAGCAGCCTGCTTAGGGGAACCGGGGAGCTGTTTTTT	CASSLLRGTGELFF
TRBV29-1	TRBJ1-1	-	-	TGCAGCGTTGAAGTTCGGGCAGGGGTGAACACTGAAGCTTTCTTT	CSVEVRAGVNTEAFF
TRBV6-4	TRBJ2-5	-	-	TGTGCCAGCGGCCCCTCAACACAGGGAGAAGAGACCCAGTACTTC	CASGPSTQGEETQYF
TRBV9	TRBJ1-1	-	-	TGTGCCAGCAGCGTAGGAGGAGGGGTTGGCACTGAAGCTTTCTTT	CASSVGGGVGTEAFF
TRBV27	TRBJ2-3	-	-	TGTGCCAGCAGTTCCCCAGCATCAGGGGAGGCGCAGTATTTT	CASSSPASGEAQYF
TRBV7-2	TRBJ2-3	-	-	TGTGCCAGCAGCTTAGTGGGGGGGGCTGGCACAGATACGCAGTATTTT	CASSLVGGAGTDTQYF
TRBV14	TRBJ2-7	-	-	TGTGCCAGCAGCGTGGGCCCTTCCTACGAGCAGTACTTC	CASSVGPSYEQYF
TRBV4-3	TRBJ2-6	-	-	TGCGCCAGCAGTCACGCCGCGGGGGCCTCTGGGGCCAACGTCCTGACTTTC	CASSHAAGASGANVLTF
TRBV6-5	TRBJ2-3	-	-	TGTGCCAGCAGTTACTCGAGAGGGAGCGGGACAGATACGCAGTATTTT	CASSYSRGSGTDTQYF
TRBV7-2	TRBJ2-7	TRBD1	-	TGTGCCAGCAGCCCGGACAGGAGATACGAGCAGTACTTC	CASSPDRRYEQYF
TRBV18	TRBJ1-1	-	few	TGTGCCAGCTCGGGGTGGATGAACACTGAAGCTTTCTTT	CASSGWMNTEAFF
TRBV5-1	TRBJ2-1	-	once	TGCGCCAGCAGCACACCTAGGAGCTCCTACAATGAGCAGTTCTTC	CASSTPRSSYNEQFF
TRBV29-1	TRBJ1-5	-	-	TGCAGCGTTGGGGGGGCTGGGCAGCCCCAGCATTTT	CSVGGAGQPQHF
TRBV15	TRBJ2-2	-	-	TGTGCCACCAGCAGAGATGCTGTTAACACCGGGGAGCTGTTTTTT	CATSRDAVNTGELFF
TRBV29-1	TRBJ1-3	TRBD1	-	TGCAGCGCCTCGACAGGGGGACTCGGAAACACCATATATTTT	CSASTGGLGNTIYF
TRBV7-2	TRBJ2-2	TRBD2	-	TGTGCCAGCAGCCCCCGGGGGGGCGCGAACACCGGGGAGCTGTTTTTT	CASSPRGGANTGELFF
TRBV5-1	TRBJ2-7	TRBD1	-	TGCGCCAGCAGCTCAGAGGGACAGGTAATCTACGAGCAGTACTTC	CASSSEGQVIYEQYF
TRBV5-8	TRBJ1-6	-	few	TGTGCCAGCAGCTTCGGGGGACTTAATTCACCCCTCCACTTT	CASSFGGLNSPLHF
TRBV11-2	TRBJ2-1	-	-	TGTGCCAGCAGCCCCCGACTAAGCTCCTACAATGAGCAGTTCTTC	CASSPRLSSYNEQFF
TRBV6-6	TRBJ2-2	-	-	TGTGCCAGCAGTCAATGGGGAGGCGGGGAGCTGTTTTTT	CASSQWGGGELFF
TRBV2	TRBJ1-1	-	-	TGTGCCAGCAGTTCAGGTAACCGCCTGGGCACTGAAGCTTTCTTT	CASSSGNRLGTEAFF
TRBV29-1	TRBJ1-2	-	-	TGCAGCGTTGAACCAGGATCGAGCTATGGCTACACCTTC	CSVEPGSSYGYTF
TRBV12-5	TRBJ1-1	-	once	TGTGCTAGTGGTTTGGCCTTTAACACTGAAGCTTTCTTT	CASGLAFNTEAFF
TRBV6-5	TRBJ1-2	-	-	TGTGCCAGCAGTTACTCGAGCATTCGTGGCTACACCTTC	CASSYSSIRGYTF
TRBV11-1	TRBJ1-4	TRBD1	-	TGTGCCAGCAGCCAGGGGACAGACCCAACTAATGAAAAACTGTTTTTT	CASSQGTDPTNEKLFF
TRBV5-5	TRBJ1-2	TRBD1	-	TGTGCCAGCAGCTTGGTCAGGGGGCAAGGCTACACCTTC	CASSLVRGQGYTF
TRBV27	TRBJ2-3	-	-	TGTGCCAGCGGGGTCGGGTTCGCTAACACAGATACGCAGTATTTT	CASGVGFANTDTQYF
TRBV12-5	TRBJ2-1	TRBD1	once	TGTGCTAGTGGTTTGGTAGTTGGAGGGACAGGGACCCACAATGAGCAGTTCTTC	CASGLVVGGTGTHNEQFF
TRBV5-1	TRBJ2-1	TRBD2	-	TGCGCCAGCAGGGACCGGACTAGCATGAATGAGCAGTTCTTC	CASRDRTSMNEQFF
TRBV9	TRBJ2-3	-	-	TGTGCCAGCAGCGTAGCACAGCCAGATACGCAGTATTTT	CASSVAQPDTQYF
TRBV18	TRBJ1-1	TRBD1	-	TGTGCCAGCACCGGGACAGGGGGCACTGTGAACACTGAAGCTTTCTTT	CASTGTGGTVNTEAFF
TRBV5-6	TRBJ2-6	-	-	TGTGCCAGCAGCTTTAGAGGTTGGGAACAGACCTCTGGGGCCAACGTCCTGACTTTC	CASSFRGWEQTSGANVLTF
TRBV7-2	TRBJ2-1	TRBD2	-	TGTGCCAGCAGCCAGATACGGGGGGACCCCTACAATGAGCAGTTCTTC	CASSQIRGDPYNEQFF
TRBV28	TRBJ2-7	TRBD2	-	TGTGCCAGCAGATCAGCGGGAGGTCCCTACGAGCAGTACTTC	CASRSAGGPYEQYF
TRBV30	TRBJ1-4	-	-	TGTGCCTGGAGTGTACAAAGGGGGACTAATGAAAAACTGTTTTTT	CAWSVQRGTNEKLFF
TRBV9	TRBJ2-2	-	-	TGTGCCAGCAGCGTAGTTGTCGGGGAGCTGTTTTTT	CASSVVVGELFF
TRBV27	TRBJ2-3	TRBD1	-	TGTGCCAGCAGTGACAGGGCGAGGGTCTGGCAGTATTTT	CASSDRARVWQYF
TRBV7-8	TRBJ2-1	TRBD2	-	TGTGCCAGCAGCTTAACTCACGGGAGGGAAGGAAATGAGCAGTTCTTC	CASSLTHGREGNEQFF
TRBV11-2	TRBJ2-7	-	-	TGTGCCAGCAGCCCCGTGGTAGGGAGGTACGAGCAGTACTTC	CASSPVVGRYEQYF
TRBV28	TRBJ1-1	-	-	TGTGCCAGCAGCACGGCGACTGAAGCTTTCTTT	CASSTATEAFF
TRBV11-2	TRBJ2-1	-	-	TGTGCCAGCAGAACGATCCGGGGCCGCAATGAGCAGTTCTTC	CASRTIRGRNEQFF
TRBV27	TRBJ2-1	TRBD1	-	TGTGCCAGCAGGACCGGGACAGGCCTTGCAGGGACCTACAATGAGCAGTTCTTC	CASRTGTGLAGTYNEQFF
TRBV28	TRBJ1-4	TRBD1	-	TGTGCCAGCCTGATTTCAGGACAGGGGGGTGAAAAACTGTTTTTT	CASLISGQGGEKLFF
TRBV18	TRBJ2-5	-	-	TGTGCCAGCTCACCGAGAAAGGGATACCAAGAGACCCAGTACTTC	CASSPRKGYQETQYF
TRBV15	TRBJ1-5	TRBD1	-	TGTGCCACCAGCAGATCTGGGACAGGGAGGCTAAGCAATCAGCCCCAGCATTTT	CATSRSGTGRLSNQPQHF
TRBV5-1	TRBJ2-2	-	-	TGCGCCAGCAGCGAGGGGACGGGCGGGGAGCTGTTTTTT	CASSEGTGGELFF
TRBV7-9	TRBJ2-4	-	-	TGTGCCAGCAGCTTAGTCAGGTCCAAAAACATTCAGTACTTC	CASSLVRSKNIQYF
TRBV28	TRBJ2-7	-	-	TGTGCCAGCACCCAAGGGAGCGGAGCCTTCTACGAGCAGTACTTC	CASTQGSGAFYEQYF
TRBV29-1	TRBJ1-2	-	-	TGCAGCGTCGACATCCCATCATGGGGCTACACCTTC	CSVDIPSWGYTF
TRBV19	TRBJ1-2	TRBD1	-	TGTGCCAGTAGTATAGAGGACAGGGGTGGCTACACCTTC	CASSIEDRGGYTF
TRBV5-1	TRBJ1-1	TRBD1	-	TGCGCCAGCAGCTTGCGGACAGGGGTTTCGGAAGCTTTCTTT	CASSLRTGVSEAFF
TRBV4-2	TRBJ2-1	-	-	TGTGCCAGCAGCCATGACCTAGCAAACTACAATGAGCAGTTCTTC	CASSHDLANYNEQFF
TRBV29-1	TRBJ2-4	-	-	TGCAGCGTTGAAGATCGCGGAGGGGTGCACATTCAGTACTTC	CSVEDRGGVHIQYF
TRBV4-1	TRBJ2-1	TRBD2	-	TGCGCCAGCAGCCAAAAAGCCGCCTCTAGCGGGAACTACAATGAGCAGTTCTTC	CASSQKAASSGNYNEQFF